The next 16 T cell receptor beta chains were all read from a single sample in a study of cytomegalovirus exposure and HLA in healthy donors. PCR amplification relied on 60 Vbeta primers (plus 13 Jbeta primers). Measured with immunoSEQ multiplex PCR; TCRdb has only the in-frame clones, and not every one. The data show 100,000 or so clones, 60% to 80% seen once. The specimen sequenced was PBMCs. These receptors were obtained from a man aged 30-40 years in good health and CMV-seronegative.

This clone was observed a few times. The chain joins TRBV9 to TRBJ1-6; 9 bases match TRBD1. V dropped 2 bases and J dropped 8; count of bases not matched to a gene: 5. CDR3 length: 15 residues. Germline loops: CDR1 SGDLS, CDR2 YYNGEE. CDR3 coding DNA: TGTGCCAGCAGCGTGTTGGGACAGGGTGATTCACCCCTCCACTTT. Its translation is CASSVLGQGDSPLHF.

There are a few counts of this clone. The gene calls are TRBV4-3 and TRBJ2-1, with D uncertain. The germline gives CDR1 LGHNA, CDR2 YSLEER. V was trimmed by 0 bases and J by 3 bases, leaving 6 bases between them. The CDR3 is made up of 14 amino acids. DNA for the CDR3: TGCGCCAGCAGCCAAGAGTACTACTACAATGAGCAGTTCTTC. Its protein is CASSQEYYYNEQFF.

This chain connects TRBV11-2 to TRBJ1-1; weak D call: TRBD1 (6 bases). The CDR3 contains 16 residues. V was pared by 1 base and J by 3 bases, with 15 bases between. Germline V gene lookup returns CDR1 SGHAT and CDR2 FQNNGV. This CDR3 is CASSLAAGAGDTEAFF. The CDR3 nucleotides are TGTGCCAGCAGCTTAGCTGCAGGGGCTGGGGACACTGAAGCTTTCTTT.

This clone appeared a few times. The J gene is TRBJ2-7, the V gene TRBV6-6, with D perhaps TRBD1 (5 bases). The CDR3 has 13 amino acids. Trimming removed 5 bases from V and 1 base from J, with 9 bases in between. Germline-derived CDR1 and CDR2 are MNHNY and SVGAGI (reference sequence). The CDR3 region is CASSRPGSYEQYF. CDR3 bases: TGTGCCAGCAGTCGCCCAGGGTCCTACGAGCAGTACTTC.

V usage is TRBV7-9 and J usage is TRBJ2-1; TRBD2 aligns across 9 bases. The CDR3 runs 15 residues. Trimming removed 5 bases from V and 9 bases from J; junction bases left unmatched: 11. Germline values: CDR1 SEHNR, CDR2 FQNEAQ (reference sequence). CDR3 amino acids: CASSPSPSGMGEQFF. The CDR3 DNA is TGTGCCAGCAGCCCCTCCCCTAGCGGGATGGGTGAGCAGTTCTTC. Complete variable domain (other parts from reference TRBV7-9 and TRBJ2-1): DTGVSQNPRHKITKRGQNVTFRCDPISEHNRLYWYRQTLGQGPEFLTYFQNEAQLEKSRLLSDRFSAERPKGSFSTLEIQRTEQGDSAMYLCASSPSPSGMGEQFFGPGTRLTVL.

The J gene is TRBJ2-7, the V gene TRBV5-6, with a weak D call TRBD1 (8 bases). Germline V gives CDR1 SGHDT, CDR2 YYEEEE. The CDR3 runs 13 residues. The V gene lost 4 bases and the J gene lost 7 bases, with 15 bases spanning the gap. CDR3 protein: CASSKQGGEEQYF. CDR3 in DNA: TGTGCCAGCAGCAAACAGGGGGGGGAAGAGCAGTACTTC.

The rearrangement joins TRBV18 to TRBJ1-6; D remains unclear. The germline gives CDR1 KGHSH, CDR2 LQKENI. Between the trimmed V and J ends, which lost 5 bases and 9 bases, there was a span of 11 bases. The CDR3 extends over 13 amino acids. This CDR3 is CASSIGRGSPLHF. CDR3 sequence (DNA): TGTGCCAGCTCAATCGGACGGGGTTCACCCCTCCACTTT.

This chain uses TRBV6-5 with TRBJ1-2, with TRBD1 matching 9 bases. The CDR3 consists of 14 residues. Unmatched junction bases numbered 7, after V lost 7 bases and J lost 4 bases. Germline V gene data show CDR1 as MNHEY and CDR2 as SVGAGI. The CDR3 bases are TGTGCCAGCACCAACAGGGGGCAGATCTATGGCTACACCTTC. This gives the protein CASTNRGQIYGYTF.

The genes are TRBV6-1 and TRBJ2-5, with 7 bases aligning to TRBD1. The germline CDR1 and CDR2 sequences are MNHNS and SASEGT. The CDR3 length is 15 residues. The junction had 6 bases not matched to a gene; V was cut back by 0 bases and J by 5 bases. CDR3 coding DNA: TGTGCCAGCAGTGAAGCGGGGACAGCCTGGGAGACCCAGTACTTC. Amino acid sequence: CASSEAGTAWETQYF.

The V gene is TRBV5-1, the J gene TRBJ1-2; 10 bases are shared with TRBD1. The germline gives CDR1 SGHRS, CDR2 YFSETQ. The CDR3 contains 15 residues. Trimming cost V 4 bases and J 8 bases; bases outside gene matches: 11. CDR3 DNA: TGCGCCAGCAGCCGCGACCGACAGGGGGCCGGGGGCTACACCTTC. This encodes CASSRDRQGAGGYTF.

This chain connects TRBV7-8 to TRBJ1-2, with a weak D call TRBD1 (5 bases). The V end was cut by 5 bases, the J end by 2 bases, with 12 bases between. CDR3 size: 14 residues. CDR1 and CDR2 (germline): SGHVS, FQNEAQ. The CDR3 nucleotides are TGTGCCAGCAGCCCTGGGGGGTGGAACTATGGCTACACCTTC. This codes for CASSPGGWNYGYTF.

The chain employs TRBV7-3 and TRBJ2-3; 9 nucleotides align to TRBD1. The germline gives CDR1 SGHTA, CDR2 FQGTGA. This CDR3 is built from 13 residues. Unmatched junction bases numbered 5, after V lost 4 bases and J lost 9 bases. The CDR3 DNA follows: TGTGCCAGCAGCTCGTGGGACAGGGCCACGCAGTATTTT. Amino acids: CASSSWDRATQYF.

V and J are TRBV7-8 and TRBJ2-2; TRBD2 is a possible D gene (5 bases). This CDR3 region has 15 residues. CDR1 is SGHVS and CDR2 is FQNEAQ in the germline V gene. V was cut by 5 bases and J by 3 bases, with 13 bases left in between. CDR3 amino acids: CASSPRWGDTGELFF. Written as DNA, the CDR3 is TGTGCCAGCAGCCCGCGTTGGGGAGACACCGGGGAGCTGTTTTTT.

This clone appeared a single time. The chain joins TRBV2 to TRBJ2-5, with D perhaps matching TRBD2 (5 bases). From germline, CDR1 is SNHLY and CDR2 FYNNEI. Trimming took off 6 bases at V and 9 bases at J, with 11 bases between the two ends. The CDR3 length is 11 residues. CDR3 DNA: TGTGCCAGCAGCCAGGAGGAGGCCCAGTACTTC. This codes for CASSQEEAQYF.

The chain recombines TRBV6-6 with TRBJ2-1, with D possibly matching TRBD2 (6 bases). The CDR3 covers 15 residues. Germline V lookup: CDR1 MNHNY, CDR2 SVGAGI (reference sequence). V lost 5 bases to trimming and J lost 2 bases, with 13 bases between them. The CDR3 loop reads CASSQPSETYNEQFF. The CDR3 DNA sequence: TGTGCCAGCAGTCAACCTAGCGAAACCTACAATGAGCAGTTCTTC.

The chain uses TRBV5-5 and TRBJ2-7; 8 positions agree with TRBD1. The germline V gene encodes CDR1 SGHKS and CDR2 YYEKEE (reference sequence). The CDR3 contains 12 residues. V gave up 4 bases and J gave up 11 bases; unmatched junction bases: 8. CDR3 in amino acids: CASSPGQGVEYF. CDR3 in DNA: TGTGCCAGCAGCCCCGGACAGGGCGTTGAGTACTTC.